This T cell receptor (beta chain) was captured in a study of T cells after yellow fever vaccination. Study context: Some fractions had low cell numbers, and these were prepared with SMART-Seq v4 Ultra Low Input.

Study-level points and caveats: The presence of abundant clonotypes contaminating from the bulk population was possible in FACS-sorted repertoires. In post-booster samples, most primary-vaccination clones reappeared (roughly 96% CD4, about 91% CD8).

The V and J ends lost 4 bases and 5 bases respectively, with 10 bases between them. CDR1 is SGHRS and CDR2 is YFSETQ in the germline V gene. The CDR3 runs to 12 residues. One entry per CDR3 protein, called by TCRdb with MiXCR from the 5' RACE reads. This sample yields around 320,000 distinct CDR3 sequences, of which around 9.3% are seen a single time; around 3.1% belongs to the top ten. On this clonotype itself: As yet, its antigen is unknown.

This sequence originates from a young man who received the YFV17D yellow fever vaccine. Sequences were derived from CD4+ T cells sorted from PBMCs, sampled 5 days after the yellow fever booster vaccination. The V call is TRBV5-1, the J call TRBJ2-7; D gene unclear. The DNA for the CDR3 is TGCGCCAGCAGCGTTAGGGTTCACGAGCAGTACGTC. Translating it yields CASSVRVHEQYV.